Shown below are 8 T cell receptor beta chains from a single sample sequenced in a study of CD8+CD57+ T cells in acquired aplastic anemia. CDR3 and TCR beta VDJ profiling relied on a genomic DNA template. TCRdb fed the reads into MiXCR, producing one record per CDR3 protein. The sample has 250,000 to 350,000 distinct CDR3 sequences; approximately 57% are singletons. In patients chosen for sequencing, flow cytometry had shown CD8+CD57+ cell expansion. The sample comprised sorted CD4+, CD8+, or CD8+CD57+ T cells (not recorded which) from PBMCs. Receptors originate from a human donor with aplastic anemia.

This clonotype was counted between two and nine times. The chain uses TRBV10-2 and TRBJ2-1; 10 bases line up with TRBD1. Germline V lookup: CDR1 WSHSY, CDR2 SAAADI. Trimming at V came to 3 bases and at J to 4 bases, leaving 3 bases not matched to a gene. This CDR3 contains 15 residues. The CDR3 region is CASSDRDRGYNEQFF. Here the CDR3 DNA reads TGCGCCAGCAGTGACCGGGACAGGGGATACAATGAGCAGTTCTTC.

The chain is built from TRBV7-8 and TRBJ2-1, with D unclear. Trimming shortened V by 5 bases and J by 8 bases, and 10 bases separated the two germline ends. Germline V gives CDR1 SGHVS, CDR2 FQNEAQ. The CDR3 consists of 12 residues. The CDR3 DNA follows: TGTGCCAGCAGCCCAGAGCTGGATGAGCAGTTCTTC. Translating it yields CASSPELDEQFF. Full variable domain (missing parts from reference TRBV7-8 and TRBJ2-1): GAGVSQSPRYKVAKRGQDVALRCDPISGHVSLFWYQQALGQGPEFLTYFQNEAQLDKSGLPSDRFFAERPEGSVSTLKIQRTQQEDSAVYLCASSPELDEQFFGPGTRLTVL.

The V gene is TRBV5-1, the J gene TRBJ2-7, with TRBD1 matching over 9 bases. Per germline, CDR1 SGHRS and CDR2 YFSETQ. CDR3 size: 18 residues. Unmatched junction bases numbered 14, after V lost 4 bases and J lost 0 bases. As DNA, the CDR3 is TGCGCCAGCAGCGTAATGACAGGGGGGGACAGGTACTCCTACGAGCAGTACTTC. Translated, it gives CASSVMTGGDRYSYEQYF.

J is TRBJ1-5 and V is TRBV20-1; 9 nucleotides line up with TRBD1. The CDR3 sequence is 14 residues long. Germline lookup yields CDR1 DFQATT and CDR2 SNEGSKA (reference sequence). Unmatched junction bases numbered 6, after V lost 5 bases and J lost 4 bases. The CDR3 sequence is CSAARTGENQPQHF. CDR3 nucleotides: TGCAGTGCTGCTAGGACAGGGGAAAATCAGCCCCAGCATTTT.

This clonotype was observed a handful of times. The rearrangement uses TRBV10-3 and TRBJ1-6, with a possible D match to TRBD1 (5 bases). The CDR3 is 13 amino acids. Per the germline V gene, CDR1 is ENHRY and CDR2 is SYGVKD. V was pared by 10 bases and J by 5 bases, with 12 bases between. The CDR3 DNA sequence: TGTGCCAGCAGGACAAGCGATAATTCACCCCTCCACTTT. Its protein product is CASRTSDNSPLHF.

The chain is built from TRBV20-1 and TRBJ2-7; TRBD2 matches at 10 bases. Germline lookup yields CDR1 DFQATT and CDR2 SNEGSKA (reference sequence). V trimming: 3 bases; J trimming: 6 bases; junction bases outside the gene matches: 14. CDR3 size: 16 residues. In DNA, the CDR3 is TGCAGTGCTAGCTGGGGCCTCCTAGCGGGGGCAGGCGAGCAGTACTTC. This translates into CSASWGLLAGAGEQYF.

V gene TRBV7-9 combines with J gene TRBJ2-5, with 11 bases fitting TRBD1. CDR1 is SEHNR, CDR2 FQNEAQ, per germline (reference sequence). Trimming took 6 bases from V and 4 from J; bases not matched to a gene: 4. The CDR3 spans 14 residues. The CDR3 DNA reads TGTGCCAGCAGGGTAGGGACAGGGGGAGAGACCCAGTACTTC. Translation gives CASRVGTGGETQYF.

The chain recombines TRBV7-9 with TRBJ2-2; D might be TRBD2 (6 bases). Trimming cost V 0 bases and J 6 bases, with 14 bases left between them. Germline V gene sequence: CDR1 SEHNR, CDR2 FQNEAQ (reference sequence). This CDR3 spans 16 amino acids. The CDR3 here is CASSLAGLVVAGELFF. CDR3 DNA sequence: TGTGCCAGCAGCTTAGCGGGACTCGTGGTCGCCGGGGAGCTGTTTTTT.